The present T cell receptor beta chain was sequenced within a study of control samples from healthy donors and cancer patients. TCRdb keeps only in-frame clones here, not all; method: immunoSEQ multiplex PCR. The sample yields around 120,000 clones, roughly nine tenths seen once. From germline, CDR1 is MNHEY and CDR2 SVGAGI. The V gene lost 0 bases and the J gene lost 5 bases, with 13 bases spanning the gap. CDR3 size: 15 residues. The sequence came from a woman aged 50 to 65 with colorectal cancer. Sequencing was performed on PBMCs. V usage is TRBV6-5 and J usage is TRBJ2-5; a weak D match, TRBD2 (5 bases). This chain's CDR3 is CASSYSWGAKETQYF. DNA of the CDR3: TGTGCCAGCAGTTACTCTTGGGGAGCTAAGGAGACCCAGTACTTC.